The 26 T cell receptor beta chains below all came from one sample that was sequenced in a study of shared clonotypes between healthy human individuals. Naive CD8 cells comprised CD45RO-negative, CCR7-positively selected cells, excluding terminally differentiated effector memory CD45RA+ cells. Here immunoSEQ multiplex PCR was the method, and the copy in TCRdb shows in-frame clones only, minus some. Seen here are around 2.1 million clones, about 92% observed once, and the top ten hold approximately 1.7%. Material for sequencing was naive CD8+ T cells from PBMCs. Receptor source: a man younger than 35 in good health. Some clones in this sample may be carry-over from other donors' samples.

This clone was detected a few times. The chain couples TRBV18 to TRBJ1-4, with D tentatively TRBD1 (5 bases). This CDR3 comprises 15 residues. The germline CDR1 and CDR2 sequences are KGHSH and LQKENI. Trimming pared 3 bases from V and 5 bases from J, leaving 13 bases between. The chain's CDR3 is CASSPGDRNNEKLFF. In DNA form, the CDR3 reads TGTGCCAGCTCACCGGGCGACAGAAACAATGAAAAACTGTTTTTT.

V and J are TRBV13 and TRBJ1-1, with unresolved D. The germline CDR1 and CDR2 sequences are PRHDT and FYEKMQ (reference sequence). The V gene lost 5 bases and the J gene lost 1 base, with 14 bases spanning the gap. This CDR3 has 15 residues. The CDR3 nucleotides read TGTGCCAGCAGCCTACCAGATTGGGGGAACACTGAAGCTTTCTTT. Its protein is CASSLPDWGNTEAFF.

This chain joins TRBV27 and TRBJ2-7; D is undetermined. Germline V gene lookup returns CDR1 MNHEY and CDR2 SMNVEV (reference sequence). The CDR3 runs to 13 residues. V was pared by 5 bases and J by 2 bases, with 10 bases between. Here the CDR3 reads CASSIRFPYEQYF. CDR3 nucleotide sequence: TGTGCCAGCAGTATTCGGTTCCCCTACGAGCAGTACTTC.

This clone has a single count. The gene calls are TRBV10-3 and TRBJ1-2; 11 bases line up with TRBD1. Germline V gene data show CDR1 as ENHRY and CDR2 as SYGVKD. The V gene end was trimmed by 5 bases and the J gene end by 4 bases; junction bases not matched to a gene: 6. The CDR3 is 15 residues long. DNA for the CDR3: TGTGCCATCAGTATCTGGACAGGGGGCCTCTATGGCTACACCTTC. This translates into CAISIWTGGLYGYTF.

The gene calls are TRBV11-2 and TRBJ1-3; no definite D call. The CDR3 is 12 amino acids. CDR1 is SGHAT and CDR2 is FQNNGV in the germline V gene. V was cut by 7 bases and J by 2 bases, with 6 bases left in between. The CDR3 DNA is TGTGCCAGCACTCTAACTGGAAACACCATATATTTT. This sequence encodes CASTLTGNTIYF. Filled out from reference TRBV11-2 and TRBJ1-3, the complete variable domain reads EAGVAQSPRYKIIEKRQSVAFWCNPISGHATLYWYQQILGQGPKLLIQFQNNGVVDDSQLPKDRFSAERLKGVDSTLKIQPAKLEDSAVYLCASTLTGNTIYFGEGSWLTVV.

The chain carries TRBV2 and TRBJ1-1, with a possible D match to TRBD1 (5 bases). This CDR3 contains 14 residues. The V gene lost 7 bases and the J gene lost 1 base, with 13 bases spanning the gap. Germline V gene sequence: CDR1 SNHLY, CDR2 FYNNEI. The chain's CDR3 is CASIEGYGNTEAFF. The CDR3 DNA is TGTGCCAGCATTGAGGGGTATGGGAACACTGAAGCTTTCTTT.

This rearrangement joins TRBV27 to TRBJ2-7; 9 nucleotides line up with TRBD1. The V gene end was trimmed by 5 bases and the J gene end by 5 bases; junction bases not matched to a gene: 10. CDR3 length equals 15 residues. In germline, CDR1 is MNHEY, CDR2 SMNVEV (reference sequence). The CDR3 loop reads CASSGVGQGPDEQYF. CDR3 in DNA: TGTGCCAGCAGTGGGGTGGGACAGGGACCCGACGAGCAGTACTTC.

J is TRBJ2-7 and V is TRBV6-1; 8 bases align to TRBD1. The V gene's germline CDR1 is MNHNS and CDR2 SASEGT. The CDR3 loop spans 12 amino acids. Trimming cost V 6 bases and J 6 bases; bases outside gene matches: 4. The CDR3 DNA reads TGTGCCAGCAGACAGGGGGGCGTCGAGCAGTACTTC. Its protein is CASRQGGVEQYF.

V gene TRBV27 combines with J gene TRBJ2-6; the D is unclear. This CDR3 has 14 amino acids. Germline-derived CDR1 and CDR2 are MNHEY and SMNVEV (reference sequence). Trimming took 5 bases from V and 2 from J, leaving 7 bases between them. The CDR3 sequence is CASSPSPGANVLTF. Here the CDR3 DNA reads TGTGCCAGCAGTCCCTCCCCTGGGGCCAACGTCCTGACTTTC.

The chain has TRBV6-5 and TRBJ2-7; D perhaps matches TRBD2 (6 bases). Trimming took 4 bases from V and 4 from J, leaving 17 bases between them. The length of the CDR3 is 15 residues. Germline V gene sequence: CDR1 MNHEY, CDR2 SVGAGI. The CDR3 is CASSLGVGSTYEQYF. CDR3 nucleotides: TGTGCCAGCAGTTTAGGTGTCGGGAGTACGTACGAGCAGTACTTC.

The CDR3 is CASSLEGAVDGYTF. In DNA form, the CDR3 reads TGTGCCAGCAGCTTAGAGGGGGCTGTGGATGGCTACACCTTC. This rearrangement joins TRBV14 to TRBJ1-2; 7 positions match TRBD1. Looked up from germline, CDR1 is SGHDN and CDR2 is FVKESK. V trimming: 5 bases; J trimming: 6 bases; junction bases outside the gene matches: 9. CDR3 size: 14 residues.

This chain uses TRBV27 with TRBJ1-1; tentatively, D is TRBD1 (6 bases). The CDR3 covers 15 residues. Germline-derived CDR1 and CDR2 are MNHEY and SMNVEV (reference sequence). Trimming left V 3 bases short and J 12 bases short, with 23 bases between. CDR3 in amino acids: CASSFSGGAVGRTFF. As DNA, the CDR3 is TGTGCCAGCAGTTTCTCTGGGGGCGCAGTGGGCAGGACTTTCTTT.

The chain carries TRBV9 and TRBJ2-1, with 9 positions matching TRBD2. V lost 4 bases, J lost 7 bases, and 18 bases stayed unmatched. The CDR3 consists of 18 residues. The V gene's germline CDR1 is SGDLS and CDR2 YYNGEE. The CDR3 DNA follows: TGTGCCAGCAGCCCACACTCCCCGGGACTAGCACCCGGGAATGAGCAGTTCTTC. Its protein is CASSPHSPGLAPGNEQFF. Full variable domain (remainder filled in from reference TRBV9 and TRBJ2-1): DSGVTQTPKHLITATGQRVTLRCSPRSGDLSVYWYQQSLDQGLQFLIQYYNGEERAKGNILERFSAQQFPDLHSELNLSSLELGDSALYFCASSPHSPGLAPGNEQFFGPGTRLTVL.

The J gene is TRBJ2-7, the V gene TRBV15; D remains unclear. V was shortened by 4 bases and J by 4 bases, with 11 bases between the two germline ends. The V gene's germline CDR1 is LNHNV and CDR2 YYDKDF (reference sequence). This CDR3 is 13 amino acids long. The CDR3 protein is CATSTSSGYEQYF. The DNA for the CDR3 is TGTGCCACCAGCACTTCCTCTGGTTACGAGCAGTACTTC.

The chain uses TRBV4-1 and TRBJ2-1; weak D call: TRBD2 (6 bases). With 3 bases removed from V and 4 bases from J, the gap between germline ends came to 19 bases. The germline CDR1 and CDR2 sequences are MGHRA and YSYEKL. The CDR3 length is 17 residues. As DNA, the CDR3 is TGCGCCAGCAGCCACGCCCCGACTAGTCTTCAGTACAATGAGCAGTTCTTC. Translation: CASSHAPTSLQYNEQFF.

V usage is TRBV29-1 and J usage is TRBJ2-7, with TRBD1 matching 11 bases. The CDR3 covers 13 residues. Looked up from germline, CDR1 is SQVTM and CDR2 is ANQGSEA. J lost 4 bases, V lost 7 bases, and 6 bases had no gene match. CDR3 DNA sequence: TGCAGCGCCTCTGGGACAGGGGGATACGAGCAGTACTTC. Its translation is CSASGTGGYEQYF.

This sequence joins TRBV6-6 and TRBJ2-7; D gene uncertain. Trimming left V 0 bases short and J 2 bases short, with 11 bases between. This CDR3 has 15 residues. The V gene's germline CDR1 is MNHNY and CDR2 SVGAGI (reference sequence). CDR3 in amino acids: CASSYSDSPTYEQYF. CDR3 in DNA: TGTGCCAGCAGTTACTCTGATTCCCCTACCTACGAGCAGTACTTC.

V and J are TRBV7-6 and TRBJ1-2; D uncertain. This CDR3 has 14 amino acids. Germline CDR1 and CDR2: SGHVS and FNYEAQ. V gave up 5 bases and J gave up 4 bases, with 14 bases separating them. The CDR3 is CASSPENLPYGYTF. The CDR3 coding sequence is TGTGCCAGCAGCCCTGAGAACCTTCCCTATGGCTACACCTTC.

In this sample, this clone turned up once. This sequence joins TRBV19 and TRBJ2-7; D ambiguous. CDR3 length: 13 amino acids. The V and J ends lost 3 bases and 2 bases respectively, with 8 bases between them. Germline CDR1 is LNHDA and CDR2 is SQIVND (reference sequence). DNA of the CDR3: TGTGCCAGTAGTATGCGGCACACCTACGAGCAGTACTTC. It translates to CASSMRHTYEQYF.

The rearrangement links TRBV27 to TRBJ2-3; 9 bases fit TRBD1. This CDR3 comprises 17 residues. J lost 2 bases, V lost 1 base, and 7 bases had no gene match. Per the germline V gene, CDR1 is MNHEY and CDR2 is SMNVEV (reference sequence). The CDR3 DNA reads as TGTGCCAGCAGTTTATTAGTGGACAGGGGTTTCACAGATACGCAGTATTTT. Protein: CASSLLVDRGFTDTQYF.

V usage is TRBV9 and J usage is TRBJ2-3; 10 bases are shared with TRBD2. The germline CDR1 and CDR2 sequences are SGDLS and YYNGEE. The V gene end was trimmed by 3 bases and the J gene end by 3 bases; junction bases not matched to a gene: 16. The CDR3 is made up of 19 amino acids. CDR3 region: CASSGPPGLAPKGTDTQYF. CDR3 bases: TGTGCCAGCAGCGGACCACCGGGACTAGCGCCCAAAGGGACAGATACGCAGTATTTT.

Details on this clone: The sample holds other DNA sequences that translate to the same CDR3. V and J are TRBV7-9 and TRBJ2-2, with a weak D call TRBD2 (6 bases). The germline gives CDR1 SEHNR, CDR2 FQNEAQ (reference sequence). This CDR3 contains 12 residues. V gave up 8 bases and J gave up 6 bases, with 10 bases separating them. The CDR3 DNA sequence: TGTGCCAGCTCTAGACTAGCCGGGGAGCTGTTTTTT. Amino acids: CASSRLAGELFF.

V is TRBV7-9 and J is TRBJ1-1, with a weak D call TRBD1 (6 bases). This CDR3 spans 17 amino acids. V lost 4 bases and J lost 0, with 18 bases in between. Germline CDR1 and CDR2: SEHNR and FQNEAQ (reference sequence). The CDR3 DNA is TGTGCCAGCAGCTACACAGGGTCAGGCCCTATGAACACTGAAGCTTTCTTT. Its translation: CASSYTGSGPMNTEAFF.

The V and J genes are TRBV30 and TRBJ1-2, with D tentatively TRBD1 (5 bases). With 0 bases removed from V and 3 bases from J, the gap between germline ends came to 11 bases. The CDR3 length is 14 residues. Germline values: CDR1 GTSNPN, CDR2 SVGIG (reference sequence). The CDR3 DNA is TGTGCCTGGAGTGTACTAAGGGGCTACTATGGCTACACCTTC. Its translation: CAWSVLRGYYGYTF.

This chain uses TRBV28 with TRBJ2-7, with a possible D match to TRBD2 (5 bases). The ends were cut back, 5 bases at V and 9 bases at J, with 20 bases in the middle. Germline CDR1 reads MDHEN; CDR2 reads SYDVKM. The CDR3 sequence is 14 residues long. CDR3 sequence reads: CASSPGGGHVMQYF. The CDR3 nucleotides read TGTGCCAGCAGTCCAGGCGGCGGGCACGTAATGCAGTACTTC.

The rearrangement joins TRBV6-1 to TRBJ2-7; no clear D. The germline V gene encodes CDR1 MNHNS and CDR2 SASEGT. CDR3 length equals 13 residues. V shed 2 bases and J shed 2 bases, with 7 bases lying between them. CDR3 loop: CASSERLAYEQYF. The CDR3 nucleotides are TGTGCCAGCAGTGAACGTCTCGCCTACGAGCAGTACTTC.